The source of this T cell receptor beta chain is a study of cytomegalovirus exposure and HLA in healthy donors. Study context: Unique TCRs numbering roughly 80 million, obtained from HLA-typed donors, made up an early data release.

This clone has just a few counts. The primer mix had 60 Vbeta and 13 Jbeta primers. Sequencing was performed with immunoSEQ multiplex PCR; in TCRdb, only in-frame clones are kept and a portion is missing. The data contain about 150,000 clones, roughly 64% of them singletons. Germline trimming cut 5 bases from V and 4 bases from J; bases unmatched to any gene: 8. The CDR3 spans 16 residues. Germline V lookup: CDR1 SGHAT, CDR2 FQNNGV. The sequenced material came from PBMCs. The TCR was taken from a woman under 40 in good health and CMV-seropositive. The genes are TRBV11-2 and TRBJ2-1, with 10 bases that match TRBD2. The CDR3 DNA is TGTGCCAGCAGCCAACCTGGGACTAGCGCGTACAATGAGCAGTTCTTC. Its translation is CASSQPGTSAYNEQFF.